This T cell receptor beta chain was sequenced during a study of T cells in Graves' hyperthyroidism and ophthalmopathy. Authors of the study amplified TCR beta CDR3 regions from RNA transcripts. TCR CDR3 regions were first amplified by RT-PCR with HTBI primers. TCRdb reprocessed the multiplex PCR reads via MiXCR and lists one record per CDR3 protein. The repertoire consists of approximately 400,000 distinct CDR3 sequences, with roughly 14% occurring once and the leading ten covering over 7.5%. Each diagnosis drew on symptoms, thyroxine, TRAb, thyroid ultrasound and orbital computed tomography findings. The sequencing input was blood. This TCR came from a woman aged 18-30 years with Graves' hyperthyroidism.

The CDR3 DNA is TGTGCCGCAGGCGGGAGATGGAACACAGATACGCAGTATTTT. It is translated as CAAGGRWNTDTQYF. This chain links TRBV5-4 with TRBJ2-3; 7 nucleotides match TRBD2. Germline trimming cut 10 bases from V and 2 bases from J; bases unmatched to any gene: 10. CDR3 length: 14 residues. Germline V gene data show CDR1 as SGHNT and CDR2 as YYREEE (reference sequence). The full variable domain, with the rest looked up from reference TRBV5-4 and TRBJ2-3, is ETGVTQSPTHLIKTRGQQVTLRCSSQSGHNTVSWYQQALGQGPQFIFQYYREEENGRGNFPPRFSGLQFPNYSSELNVNALELDDSALYLCAAGGRWNTDTQYFGPGTRLTVL.